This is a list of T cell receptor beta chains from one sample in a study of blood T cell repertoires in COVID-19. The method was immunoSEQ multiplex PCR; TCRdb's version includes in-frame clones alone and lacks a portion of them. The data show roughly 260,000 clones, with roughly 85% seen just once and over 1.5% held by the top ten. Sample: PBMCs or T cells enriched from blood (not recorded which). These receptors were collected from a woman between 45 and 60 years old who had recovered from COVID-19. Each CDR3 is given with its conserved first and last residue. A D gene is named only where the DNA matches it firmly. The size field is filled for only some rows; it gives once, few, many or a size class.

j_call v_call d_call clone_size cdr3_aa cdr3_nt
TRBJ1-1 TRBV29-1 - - CSVTANTEAFF TGCAGCGTTACAGCGAACACTGAAGCTTTCTTT
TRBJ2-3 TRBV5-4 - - CASRMGGTDTQYF TGTGCCAGCAGAATGGGAGGCACAGATACGCAGTATTTT
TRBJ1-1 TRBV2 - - CASSRRPQDTEAFF TGTGCCAGCAGCCGAAGGCCACAGGACACTGAAGCTTTCTTT
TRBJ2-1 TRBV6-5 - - CASRSDRQRNNEQFF TGTGCCAGCAGGTCAGACAGGCAGCGAAACAATGAGCAGTTCTTC
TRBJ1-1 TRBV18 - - CASSLRGITEAFF TGTGCCAGCTCACTCAGAGGGATCACTGAAGCTTTCTTT
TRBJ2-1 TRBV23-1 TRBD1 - CASRNGTATHNEQFF TGCGCCAGCAGAAACGGGACAGCCACCCACAATGAGCAGTTCTTC
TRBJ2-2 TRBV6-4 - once CASSLDWTTRELFF TGTGCCAGCAGCCTGGACTGGACGACCCGGGAGCTGTTTTTT
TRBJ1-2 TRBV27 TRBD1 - CASTSIRDSYGYTF TGTGCCAGCACTTCCATCCGGGACAGCTATGGCTACACCTTC
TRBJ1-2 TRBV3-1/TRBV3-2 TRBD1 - CASSHGSGTGSRYTF TGTGCCAGCAGCCATGGCTCCGGGACAGGGTCACGCTACACCTTC
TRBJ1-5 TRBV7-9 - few CASSLAGGASNQPQHF TGTGCCAGCAGCTTAGCGGGAGGGGCGAGCAATCAGCCCCAGCATTTT
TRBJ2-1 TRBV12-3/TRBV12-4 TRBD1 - CASSRDSYNEQFF TGTGCCAGCAGCCGGGACAGCTACAATGAGCAGTTCTTC
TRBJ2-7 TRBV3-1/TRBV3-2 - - CASSQGSGTSRREQYF TGTGCCAGCAGCCAAGGCTCCGGGACTTCCCGTAGGGAGCAGTACTTC
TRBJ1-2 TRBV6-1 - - CASSEAPTVPYGYTF TGTGCCAGCAGTGAAGCCCCGACAGTTCCCTATGGCTACACCTTC
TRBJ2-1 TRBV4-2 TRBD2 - CASSLRTSGRGTGNEQFF TGTGCCAGCAGCCTTCGGACTAGCGGGAGGGGCACAGGGAATGAGCAGTTCTTC
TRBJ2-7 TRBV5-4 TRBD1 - CASSPAGGQGDYEQYF TGTGCCAGCAGCCCCGCTGGGGGACAGGGTGATTACGAGCAGTACTTC
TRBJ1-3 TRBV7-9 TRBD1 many CASNLQGAVSGNTIYF TGTGCCAGCAATTTGCAGGGGGCGGTCTCTGGAAACACCATATATTTT
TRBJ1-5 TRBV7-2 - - CASSLFRDQPQHF TGTGCCAGCAGCTTATTCAGGGATCAGCCCCAGCATTTT
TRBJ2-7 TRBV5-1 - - CASSLPRGDEQYF TGCGCCAGCAGCTTGCCCAGGGGAGACGAGCAGTACTTC
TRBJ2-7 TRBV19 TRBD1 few CASRSAGGHEQYF TGTGCCAGTAGATCCGCAGGGGGCCACGAGCAGTACTTC
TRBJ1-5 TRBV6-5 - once CASRRTSSNQPQHF TGTGCCAGCAGAAGGACATCAAGCAATCAGCCCCAGCATTTT
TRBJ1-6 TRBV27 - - CASSPPTGYNSPLHF TGTGCCAGCAGTCCCCCGACAGGATATAATTCACCCCTCCACTTT
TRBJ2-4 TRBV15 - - CATSKRQGLNIQYF TGTGCCACCAGCAAACGACAGGGACTAAACATTCAGTACTTC
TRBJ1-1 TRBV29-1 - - CSVPGSSPEAFF TGCAGCGTTCCGGGGAGTTCCCCTGAAGCTTTCTTT
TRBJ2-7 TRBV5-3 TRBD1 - CARSSVRWDRFTSSYEQYF TGTGCCAGAAGCTCCGTCCGGTGGGACAGGTTTACGAGCTCCTACGAGCAGTACTTC
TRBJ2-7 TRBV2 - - CAREGQSAYEQYF TGTGCCAGAGAAGGACAGTCGGCCTACGAGCAGTACTTC
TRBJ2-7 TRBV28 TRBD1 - CASSRAGTGIYEQYF TGTGCCAGCAGCCGAGCCGGGACAGGGATCTACGAGCAGTACTTC
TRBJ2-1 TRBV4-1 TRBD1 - CASSQYQGATIYNEQFF TGCGCCAGCAGCCAATATCAGGGGGCAACTATCTACAATGAGCAGTTCTTC
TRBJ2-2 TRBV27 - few CASARGVSGELFF TGTGCCAGCGCTCGTGGAGTTTCCGGGGAGCTGTTTTTT
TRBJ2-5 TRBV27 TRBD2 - CASSHQTLAGEETQYF TGTGCCAGCAGTCACCAAACGCTAGCGGGAGAAGAGACCCAGTACTTC
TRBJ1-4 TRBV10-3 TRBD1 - CAISESKGQQNEKLFF TGTGCCATCAGTGAGTCGAAGGGACAGCAAAATGAAAAACTGTTTTTT
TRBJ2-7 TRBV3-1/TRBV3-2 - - CASSQGTFFSSYEQYF TGTGCCAGCAGCCAGGGGACATTCTTTTCCTCCTACGAGCAGTACTTC
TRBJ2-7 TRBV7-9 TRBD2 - CASSLVGGSHEQYF TGTGCCAGCAGCTTAGTCGGGGGGTCCCACGAGCAGTACTTC
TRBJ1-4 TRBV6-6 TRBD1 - CASSLGQGTGLNRNEKLFF TGTGCCAGCAGTCTGGGGCAAGGGACAGGGTTGAACAGGAATGAAAAACTGTTTTTT
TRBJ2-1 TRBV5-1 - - CASSLVGQTYNEQFF TGCGCCAGCAGCTTGGTGGGCCAAACCTACAATGAGCAGTTCTTC
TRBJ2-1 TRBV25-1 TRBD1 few CASSPGTGDYNEQFF TGTGCCAGCAGTCCCGGGACAGGTGACTACAATGAGCAGTTCTTC
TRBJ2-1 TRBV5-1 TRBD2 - CASSWAGERGEQFF TGCGCCAGCAGCTGGGCGGGGGAGAGGGGTGAGCAGTTCTTC
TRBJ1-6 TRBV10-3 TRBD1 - CAISEMVRTGGTSPLHF TGTGCCATCAGTGAGATGGTTAGGACAGGGGGGACTTCACCCCTCCACTTT